A selection of T cell receptor beta chains follows, all from one sample in a study of cytomegalovirus exposure and HLA in healthy donors. This table comes from immunoSEQ multiplex PCR, and its TCRdb copy is limited to in-frame clones, with some not included. Among about 100,000 clones, around 74% were seen once, and the ten largest hold less than 15%. The sequencing input was PBMCs. The receptors here all came from a middle-aged woman in good health and CMV-seropositive. The CDR3 runs from the conserved cysteine through the conserved F or W. A D gene is named only where the DNA matches it firmly. Clone size is stated in some rows and not others, as once, few, many or a class when expanded.

abundance	v_gene	j_gene	d_gene	CDR3nt	CDR3aa
once	TRBV7-2	TRBJ1-1	NA	TGTGCCAGCAGCTTAGGTCCCGGGAACACTGAAGCTTTCTTT	CASSLGPGNTEAFF
NA	TRBV2	TRBJ1-1	TRBD1	TGTGCCAGCGAAGCCGACAGGGACACTGAAGCTTTCTTT	CASEADRDTEAFF
NA	TRBV9	TRBJ2-3	TRBD2	TGTGCCAGCAGCGTTCACCCTTTAACGGGAGGGACGAATACGCAGTATTTT	CASSVHPLTGGTNTQYF
once	TRBV6-6	TRBJ2-1	NA	TGTGCCAGCAGTTACCAGTCGGCGCGGGGCAGAGATGAGCAGTTCTTC	CASSYQSARGRDEQFF
once	TRBV14	TRBJ1-6	TRBD1	TGTGCCAGCAGCCGGGGACAGCCGGGGGTCAACTCACCCCTCCACTTT	CASSRGQPGVNSPLHF
once	TRBV5-1	TRBJ2-2	TRBD2	TGCGCCAGCAGCTTGCGGGCGGGGGGGACGAACACCGGGGAGCTGTTTTTT	CASSLRAGGTNTGELFF
NA	TRBV5-1	TRBJ1-5	NA	TGCGCCAGCAGCACCGACCCAGGTCAGCCCCAGCATTTT	CASSTDPGQPQHF
few	TRBV4-1	TRBJ2-6	NA	TGCGCCAGCAGCCCCCAGGGGGCCAACGTCCTGACTTTC	CASSPQGANVLTF
once	TRBV2	TRBJ1-5	TRBD1	TGTGCCAGCATGGGAGGGGGACAGGGGCGTCAGCCCCAGCATTTT	CASMGGGQGRQPQHF
NA	TRBV5-4	TRBJ1-1	NA	TGTGCCAGCAGCGGGGGGGGGAACACTGAAGCTTTCTTT	CASSGGGNTEAFF
NA	TRBV30	TRBJ1-3	TRBD1	TGTGCCTGGACGGACAGGGACTCTGGAAACACCATATATTTT	CAWTDRDSGNTIYF
NA	TRBV5-4	TRBJ1-4	TRBD1	TGTGCCAGCAGCTGGGGACAGGGAGGGTCTAATGAAAAACTGTTTTTT	CASSWGQGGSNEKLFF
NA	TRBV15	TRBJ1-2	TRBD1	TGTGCCACCAGCAGAGATGACAGGGGAAGGGGCTACACCTTC	CATSRDDRGRGYTF
NA	TRBV7-6	TRBJ2-7	TRBD1	TGTGCCAGCAGCCCCCGAAGGGACAGGGTCCACGAGCAGTACTTC	CASSPRRDRVHEQYF
NA	TRBV7-9	TRBJ1-2	TRBD1	TGTGCCAGCAGCCCCCCCGGGACAGATAACTATGGCTACACCTTC	CASSPPGTDNYGYTF
NA	TRBV6-1	TRBJ1-1	NA	TGTGCCAGCAGTGGTCACGGGAACACTGAAGCTTTCTTT	CASSGHGNTEAFF
NA	TRBV7-9	TRBJ1-1	NA	TGTGCCAGCAGCCGCAGGGACTTCATGAACACTGAAGCTTTCTTT	CASSRRDFMNTEAFF
NA	TRBV25-1	TRBJ1-2	NA	TGTGCCAGCAGTGTTCTCGGGGAACACTATGGCTACACCTTC	CASSVLGEHYGYTF
NA	TRBV19	TRBJ2-3	TRBD2	TGTGCCAGTAGTAGCGGGGGAACAGATACGCAGTATTTT	CASSSGGTDTQYF
NA	TRBV7-8	TRBJ1-3	NA	TGTGCCAGCAGCTTAAGGAGCTCTGGAAACACCATATATTTT	CASSLRSSGNTIYF
NA	TRBV6-5	TRBJ1-6	TRBD1	TGTGCCAGCAGTTACGGCGACAGGGCGAGCAATTCACCCCTCCACTTT	CASSYGDRASNSPLHF
once	TRBV20-1	TRBJ2-1	NA	TGCAGTGCGTCACAGGAAAATGAGCAGTTCTTC	CSASQENEQFF
NA	TRBV28	TRBJ2-1	TRBD2	TGTGCCAGCACCGGGACTAACAATGAGCAGTTCTTC	CASTGTNNEQFF
few	TRBV5-6	TRBJ2-7	TRBD1	TGTGCCAGCAGCGGTTGGACAGGGGGCTTCTACGAGCAGTACTTC	CASSGWTGGFYEQYF